The 28 T cell receptor beta chains in this list originate from one sample, sequenced in a study of cytomegalovirus exposure and HLA in healthy donors (dated by TCRdb to 2016 to 2017). Libraries came from the immunoSEQ multiplex PCR assay. A mixture of 60 forward primers for TCR Vbeta segments and 13 reverse primers for TCR Jbeta segments was used in the multiplex PCR. TCRdb provides this immuneACCESS table in a form limited to in-frame rearrangements. Some clones are lacking; in checked studies, under half of them reflect an unresolved V gene, and why the rest are absent is not known. For this sample the table gives around 160,000 clones, of which roughly 73% were detected only once. The top ten constitute roughly 8.2% of the sample. The sample comprised PBMCs. These receptors all come from a woman between 40 and 55 years old in good health and CMV-seropositive.

This rearrangement joins TRBV4-1 to TRBJ2-7; 7 positions agree with TRBD1. The CDR3 totals 15 residues. Germline assignment: CDR1 MGHRA and CDR2 YSYEKL. The J segment lost 3 bases and the V segment lost 4 bases, leaving 9 bases of the junction unmatched. The DNA for the CDR3 is TGCGCCAGCAGCCGCCCCGGGACAGAAGGCTACGAGCAGTACTTC. This sequence encodes CASSRPGTEGYEQYF.

The chain joins TRBV7-2 to TRBJ2-4; the D is unclear. The germline V gene has CDR1 SGHTA and CDR2 FQGNSA. This CDR3 is built from 15 residues. V was trimmed by 2 bases and J by 4 bases, leaving 12 bases between them. CDR3 sequence reads: CASSLFEGGKNIQYF. CDR3 nucleotides: TGTGCCAGCAGCTTATTTGAAGGCGGAAAAAACATTCAGTACTTC.

CDR3 DNA: TGTGCCAGCAGTGAAGGCAGCGTGCGCACTGAAGCTTTCTTT. Protein product: CASSEGSVRTEAFF. The chain couples TRBV6-1 to TRBJ1-1; D is uncertain. CDR3 length equals 14 residues. Trimming left V 1 base short and J 4 bases short, with 10 bases between. CDR1 is MNHNS, CDR2 SASEGT, per germline.

V usage is TRBV30 and J usage is TRBJ2-7; 8 bases align to TRBD2. V lost 6 bases, J lost 6 bases, and 10 bases stayed unmatched. The CDR3 contains 13 residues. The germline gives CDR1 GTSNPN, CDR2 SVGIG (reference sequence). The CDR3 reads CACREGGPFEQYF. CDR3 nucleotide sequence: TGTGCCTGTCGGGAGGGAGGGCCGTTCGAGCAGTACTTC.

This clone has more than one count but fewer than ten. The J gene is TRBJ1-1, the V gene TRBV5-1; 10 bases agree with TRBD1. Trimming took 4 bases from V and 1 from J; bases not matched to a gene: 7. Germline CDR1 reads SGHRS; CDR2 reads YFSETQ. The CDR3 has 16 amino acids. The CDR3 nucleotides are TGCGCCAGCAGCCTAACGACAGGGGGCCGGAACACTGAAGCTTTCTTT. Its protein is CASSLTTGGRNTEAFF.

The chain recombines TRBV30 with TRBJ1-2; 7 bases are a match to TRBD1. The CDR3 consists of 13 residues. Germline trimming cut 5 bases from V and 5 bases from J; bases unmatched to any gene: 8. CDR1 is GTSNPN, CDR2 SVGIG, per germline (reference sequence). The CDR3 spells CAWSTGQPYGYTF. The CDR3 bases are TGTGCCTGGTCCACGGGACAGCCTTATGGCTACACCTTC.

J is TRBJ2-7 and V is TRBV18; possible D gene TRBD2, 6 bases. CDR1 KGHSH and CDR2 LQKENI come from the germline V gene. This CDR3 has 17 residues. Trimming took 2 bases from V and 3 from J, leaving 20 bases between them. The CDR3: CASSPSAGPVPFYEQYF. Here the CDR3 DNA reads TGTGCCAGCTCACCATCTGCGGGGCCAGTCCCTTTCTACGAGCAGTACTTC.

The rearrangement uses TRBV9 and TRBJ2-5; perhaps TRBD2 as D (7 bases). Germline CDR1 and CDR2: SGDLS and YYNGEE. V lost 0 bases, J lost 2 bases, and 14 bases lay in between. The CDR3 loop spans 16 amino acids. CDR3 sequence (DNA): TGTGCCAGCAGCGTAGCTGGGGCGGGGGCGCAAGAGACCCAGTACTTC. It yields the protein CASSVAGAGAQETQYF.

This clone was found a few times. The chain couples TRBV5-3 to TRBJ2-1, with 13 bases fitting TRBD2. Being an ORF, TRBV5-3 has a function that is uncertain. The CDR3 is 17 amino acids. V gave up 4 bases and J gave up 2 bases; unmatched junction bases: 6. CDR3 region: CARSPGLAGQTYNEQFF. In DNA, the CDR3 is TGTGCCAGAAGCCCGGGACTAGCGGGACAAACCTACAATGAGCAGTTCTTC.

The chain carries TRBV19 and TRBJ1-1; 9 bases map to TRBD1. In germline, CDR1 is LNHDA, CDR2 SQIVND (reference sequence). This CDR3 region has 15 residues. J gave up 6 bases and V 4 bases, and 9 bases lay outside the gene matches. CDR3 nucleotides: TGTGCCAGTAGTACGCAAACAGGGGGCCGTTCTGAAGCTTTCTTT. Its protein is CASSTQTGGRSEAFF.

The sample holds one count of this clone. The chain uses TRBV28 and TRBJ1-3; 8 bases map to TRBD1. V gave up 2 bases and J gave up 8 bases; unmatched junction bases: 14. The germline CDR1 and CDR2 sequences are MDHEN and SYDVKM. The CDR3 length is 17 residues. Written as DNA, the CDR3 is TGTGCCAGCAGTTTAAGTGGCCCAGGGACAGGTCGGGACACCATATATTTT. Translating it yields CASSLSGPGTGRDTIYF. The variable domain in full, with the rest retrieved from reference TRBV28 and TRBJ1-3, is DVKVTQSSRYLVKRTGEKVFLECVQDMDHENMFWYRQDPGLGLRLIYFSYDVKMKEKGDIPEGYSVSREKKERFSLILESASTNQTSMYLCASSLSGPGTGRDTIYFGEGSWLTVV.

This chain connects TRBV7-9 to TRBJ1-1, with TRBD1 as a possible D gene (5 bases). Germline CDR1 SEHNR, CDR2 FQNEAQ (reference sequence). V dropped 5 bases and J dropped 3 bases, with 16 bases sitting between them. The CDR3 contains 15 residues. CDR3 sequence reads: CASSPDPSGYTEAFF. As DNA, the CDR3 is TGTGCCAGCAGCCCCGATCCTTCAGGGTACACTGAAGCTTTCTTT. Supplemented by reference TRBV7-9 and TRBJ1-1, the full variable domain reads DTGVSQNPRHKITKRGQNVTFRCDPISEHNRLYWYRQTLGQGPEFLTYFQNEAQLEKSRLLSDRFSAERPKGSFSTLEIQRTEQGDSAMYLCASSPDPSGYTEAFFGQGTRLTVV.

V gene TRBV27 combines with J gene TRBJ1-6, with D possibly matching TRBD1 (6 bases). This CDR3 contains 14 residues. V gave up 10 bases and J gave up 10 bases, with 20 bases separating them. Germline V gene data show CDR1 as MNHEY and CDR2 as SMNVEV (reference sequence). CDR3 sequence (DNA): TGTGCCACTTGGGATACAGGGTTGGGATCACCCCTCCACTTT. It codes for CATWDTGLGSPLHF.

J is TRBJ2-7 and V is TRBV4-3, with D maybe TRBD1 (5 bases). CDR3 length equals 15 residues. Germline V gene lookup returns CDR1 LGHNA and CDR2 YSLEER. The ends were cut back, 0 bases at V and 3 bases at J, with 12 bases in the middle. The CDR3 here is CASSQDRVGFYEQYF. The CDR3 bases are TGCGCCAGCAGCCAAGACAGGGTAGGGTTCTACGAGCAGTACTTC.

The genes are TRBV6-5 and TRBJ1-5; 10 bases are a match to TRBD1. This CDR3 contains 14 residues. The junction had 4 bases not matched to a gene; V was cut back by 4 bases and J by 7 bases. The germline CDR1 and CDR2 sequences are MNHEY and SVGAGI. CDR3: CASSLPGQGQPQHF. CDR3 nucleotides: TGTGCCAGCAGTTTACCGGGACAGGGGCAGCCCCAGCATTTT.

The rearrangement links TRBV30 to TRBJ2-7; D is perhaps TRBD1 (5 bases). Trimming removed 5 bases at V and 2 bases at J, with 16 bases between. The CDR3 has 14 residues. The germline V gene encodes CDR1 GTSNPN and CDR2 SVGIG (reference sequence). The chain's CDR3 is CAWEAPGQTYEQYF. CDR3 nucleotides: TGTGCCTGGGAAGCGCCAGGGCAGACCTACGAGCAGTACTTC.

J is TRBJ2-7 and V is TRBV2; the D gene is possibly TRBD2 (6 bases). Per the germline V gene, CDR1 is SNHLY and CDR2 is FYNNEI. V was shortened by 2 bases and J by 3 bases, with 20 bases between the two germline ends. This CDR3 has 17 residues. This CDR3 reads CASSERVPGTPGYEQYF. The CDR3 nucleotides are TGTGCCAGCAGTGAAAGGGTCCCCGGGACTCCCGGCTACGAGCAGTACTTC.

The chain has TRBV6-1 and TRBJ2-5; TRBD1 matches at 7 bases. Gene TRBJ2-7 matches the end of the DNA better, so the J call may be wrong. CDR1 and CDR2 (germline): MNHNS, SASEGT. The CDR3 totals 15 residues. CDR3: CASRARDSTTYEQYF. For the CDR3, the DNA is TGTGCCAGCAGGGCCCGGGACAGCACGACGTACGAGCAGTACTTC.

This clone was seen once. V gene TRBV2 combines with J gene TRBJ2-7; tentative D call: TRBD1 (7 bases). Germline CDR1 SNHLY, CDR2 FYNNEI. Between the trimmed V and J ends, which lost 2 bases and 2 bases, there was a span of 10 bases. This CDR3 has 14 amino acids. As DNA, the CDR3 is TGTGCCAGCAGTGAACAGGGGGGTCCCTACGAGCAGTACTTC. This translates into CASSEQGGPYEQYF.

The V and J genes are TRBV28 and TRBJ1-5; 7 nucleotides align to TRBD1. V gave up 6 bases and J gave up 0 bases; unmatched junction bases: 8. CDR1 is MDHEN and CDR2 is SYDVKM in the germline V gene. The CDR3 extends over 16 amino acids. CDR3 region: CASSLDRAASNQPQHF. The CDR3 DNA follows: TGTGCCAGCAGCCTCGACAGGGCAGCTAGCAATCAGCCCCAGCATTTT. The variable domain in full, completed from reference TRBV28 and TRBJ1-5, reads DVKVTQSSRYLVKRTGEKVFLECVQDMDHENMFWYRQDPGLGLRLIYFSYDVKMKEKGDIPEGYSVSREKKERFSLILESASTNQTSMYLCASSLDRAASNQPQHFGDGTRLSIL.

The chain has TRBV7-2 and TRBJ2-7; 11 bases are shared with TRBD2. The CDR3 loop spans 19 amino acids. V lost 1 base to trimming and J lost 9 bases; unmatched junction nucleotides: 20. Germline loops: CDR1 SGHTA, CDR2 FQGNSA. Here the CDR3 DNA reads TGTGCCAGCAGCTTAGAGGCAACTAGCGGGAGAGGAGGTCTAGTCGGGCAGTACTTC. Its protein product is CASSLEATSGRGGLVGQYF.

The chain carries TRBV30 and TRBJ2-1; 7 bases are shared with TRBD2. The CDR3 contains 12 residues. Germline V lookup: CDR1 GTSNPN, CDR2 SVGIG (reference sequence). The V segment lost 1 base and the J segment 15 bases; nucleotides outside the gene matches: 9. CDR3 protein: CAWSERDGLRFF. DNA for the CDR3: TGTGCCTGGAGTGAGCGGGACGGCCTACGGTTCTTC.

The J gene is TRBJ2-2, the V gene TRBV4-2, with D maybe TRBD1 (7 bases). Trimming removed 4 bases at V and 0 bases at J, with 15 bases between. The CDR3 sequence is 17 residues long. Germline values: CDR1 LGHNA, CDR2 YNFKEQ. As DNA, the CDR3 is TGTGCCAGCAGCCCGGAAGGAGGGGGCGCGAACACCGGGGAGCTGTTTTTT. Translating gives CASSPEGGGANTGELFF.

This rearrangement joins TRBV5-1 to TRBJ1-1, with D possibly TRBD1 on 6 matching bases. CDR1 is SGHRS, CDR2 YFSETQ, per germline. The CDR3 extends over 16 amino acids. Trimming removed 0 bases from V and 5 bases from J, with 17 bases in between. CDR3 nucleotide sequence: TGCGCCAGCAGCTTGGGAGCTGGGGGCGCAGGGACTGAAGCTTTCTTT. The encoded protein is CASSLGAGGAGTEAFF.

The CDR3 here is CASSRGRDRGRETQYF. DNA for the CDR3: TGCGCCAGCAGTAGGGGAAGGGACAGGGGTAGAGAGACCCAGTACTTC. The rearrangement joins TRBV5-1 to TRBJ2-5; 10 bases line up with TRBD1. The CDR3 sequence is 16 residues long. Per the germline V gene, CDR1 is SGHRS and CDR2 is YFSETQ. Trimming removed 5 bases from V and 4 bases from J; junction bases left unmatched: 11.

This clone was recorded only once. V is TRBV28 and J is TRBJ1-1; 9 bases are a match to TRBD1. CDR1 and CDR2 from the germline V gene are MDHEN and SYDVKM. V lost 2 bases, J lost 8 bases, and 3 bases stayed unmatched. CDR3 length equals 13 residues. The CDR3 is CASSLGQGKEAFF. The CDR3 DNA is TGTGCCAGCAGTTTAGGACAGGGGAAGGAAGCTTTCTTT.

This clone came up once. The rearrangement uses TRBV5-1 and TRBJ1-2, with 10 bases aligning to TRBD1. The CDR3 contains 15 residues. Germline trimming cut 2 bases from V and 6 bases from J; bases unmatched to any gene: 7. Germline values: CDR1 SGHRS, CDR2 YFSETQ. The CDR3 DNA is TGCGCCAGCAGCTTCGACAGGGGGCCTAGAGATGGCTACACCTTC. Amino acid sequence: CASSFDRGPRDGYTF.

The chain carries TRBV28 and TRBJ1-1, with TRBD1 as a possible D gene (5 bases). The germline gives CDR1 MDHEN, CDR2 SYDVKM. V was cut by 6 bases and J by 1 base, with 18 bases left in between. The length of the CDR3 is 16 residues. CDR3 sequence reads: CASRSGVGLRNTEAFF. CDR3 DNA sequence: TGTGCCAGCAGAAGTGGGGTGGGACTGAGGAACACTGAAGCTTTCTTT.